This T cell receptor beta chain was documented in a study of OX40 agonist ivuxolimab in advanced cancers. For the study at large: Across the patients, intravenous ivuxolimab was delivered every 2 weeks at 0.01 to 10 mg/kg. Overall study results and limits: CD8+ T cells (on average) carried more expanded clones than CD4+ T cells. Among the lowest peripheral clonal expansion occurred in 0.1-3.0 mg/kg partial responders.

Cycle 7 day 1, cycle 4 day 1, and baseline were the timepoints at which blood was sampled. Comments on this clone: Its target is not known.

Germline-derived CDR1 and CDR2 are SGHTA and FQGTGA. The CDR3 sequence is 13 residues long. V shed 6 bases, J shed 6 bases, and the junction held 5 bases outside the gene matches. Libraries were prepared by immunoSEQ multiplex PCR; TCRdb keeps only in-frame clonotypes and omits some of them. The table includes about 80,000 clones, approximately 85% detected once. The chain links TRBV7-3 to TRBJ2-3; 8 bases fit TRBD1. This receptor was identified in an adult with an advanced solid tumor such as melanoma, head and neck, liver or kidney cancer. The sequencing here drew on CD4+ or CD8+ T cells sorted from blood, taken in a trial of the OX40 agonist ivuxolimab. DNA for the CDR3: TGTGCCAGCAGTCTGAACAGGGGGGATACGCAGTATTTT. Amino acids: CASSLNRGDTQYF.